One sample yielded the 13 T cell receptor beta chains listed below, sequenced in a study of control samples from healthy donors and cancer patients. Some clones are missing from TCRdb's copy, which holds only in-frame ones; the method was immunoSEQ multiplex PCR. Of some 66,000 clones listed, approximately 85% are singletons. Material for sequencing was blood. The receptors were gathered from a man between 35 and 55 years old in good health.

The chain recombines TRBV5-8 with TRBJ1-5, with TRBD1 identical over 10 bases. Germline V CDR1 and CDR2: SGHTS, YDEGEE. The CDR3 has 15 amino acids. V dropped 1 base and J dropped 4; count of bases not matched to a gene: 2. The CDR3 nucleotides are TGTGCCAGCAGCTTGACGGGACAGGGGAATCAGCCCCAGCATTTT. Its protein product is CASSLTGQGNQPQHF.

The V and J genes are TRBV2 and TRBJ1-2; a possible D gene is TRBD1 (5 bases). Germline CDR1 SNHLY, CDR2 FYNNEI. This CDR3 has 12 amino acids. The V gene lost 6 bases and the J gene lost 5 bases, with 10 bases spanning the gap. The CDR3 region has the DNA TGTGCCAGCAGGGGGCAAGGATATGGCTACACCTTC. Translation gives CASRGQGYGYTF.

The CDR3 is CASSDFYPHQPQHF. DNA of the CDR3: TGTGCCAGCAGTGACTTCTACCCTCATCAGCCCCAGCATTTT. The J gene is TRBJ1-5, the V gene TRBV6-2 or TRBV6-3; D is uncertain. Per germline, CDR1 MNHEY and CDR2 SVGEGT. The CDR3 runs 14 residues. V was clipped by 5 bases and J by 5 bases, with 13 bases between them.

This clone was found once. The rearrangement links TRBV14 to TRBJ2-3, with 7 bases that match TRBD1. The germline gives CDR1 SGHDN, CDR2 FVKESK. Unmatched junction bases numbered 8, after V lost 1 base and J lost 7 bases. The CDR3 covers 15 residues. CDR3 region: CASSQGQGKGNTQYF. CDR3 nucleotide sequence: TGTGCCAGCAGCCAAGGACAGGGAAAGGGAAATACGCAGTATTTT.

The V gene is TRBV6-5, the J gene TRBJ1-2; D is uncertain. The germline V gene has CDR1 MNHEY and CDR2 SVGAGI. CDR3 length: 12 amino acids. V was trimmed by 6 bases and J by 7 bases, leaving 12 bases between them. In nucleotides, the CDR3 is TGTGCCAGCAGACTTCCAGTCGGTGGCTACACCTTC. This codes for CASRLPVGGYTF.

The rearrangement uses TRBV27 and TRBJ1-2, with D maybe TRBD1 (6 bases). Germline loops: CDR1 MNHEY, CDR2 SMNVEV (reference sequence). Trimming pared 5 bases from V and 6 bases from J, leaving 19 bases between. The CDR3 length is 15 residues. The DNA for the CDR3 is TGTGCCAGCAGTCTAAACCAACAGGGCGTTCATGGCTACACCTTC. The encoded protein is CASSLNQQGVHGYTF.

This clone came up a few times. The chain has TRBV11-2 and TRBJ1-3; unclear D gene. V was cut by 1 base and J by 0 bases, with 4 bases left in between. CDR3 size: 14 residues. Germline V lookup: CDR1 SGHAT, CDR2 FQNNGV. CDR3 residues: CASSLVPSGNTIYF. The CDR3 coding sequence is TGTGCCAGCAGCTTAGTCCCCTCTGGAAACACCATATATTTT.

The chain carries TRBV29-1 and TRBJ2-2; D possibly matches TRBD1 or TRBD2 (6 bases each). Trimming cost V 7 bases and J 4 bases, with 16 bases left between them. CDR1 is SQVTM, CDR2 ANQGSEA, per germline. This CDR3 spans 14 amino acids. This CDR3 is CSAEVGGGTGELFF. The CDR3 DNA reads TGCAGCGCCGAAGTAGGGGGAGGCACCGGGGAGCTGTTTTTT.

CDR3 DNA: TGTGCCATCAGTGAGTCTATCGATGAGCAGTTCTTC. As protein: CAISESIDEQFF. V gene TRBV10-3 combines with J gene TRBJ2-1; no definite D call. The V and J ends lost 0 bases and 8 bases respectively, with 5 bases between them. The CDR3 runs 12 residues. Germline V lookup: CDR1 ENHRY, CDR2 SYGVKD.

This clone was detected once. This rearrangement joins TRBV18 to TRBJ2-7, with TRBD2 matching over 11 bases. The germline V gene has CDR1 KGHSH and CDR2 LQKENI. V lost 3 bases to trimming and J lost 3 bases; unmatched junction nucleotides: 7. The CDR3 has 16 residues. The CDR3 sequence is CASSPPGLADGYEQYF. The CDR3 DNA is TGTGCCAGCTCACCCCCGGGACTAGCGGACGGCTACGAGCAGTACTTC.

The chain links TRBV11-3 to TRBJ2-5; D gene unclear. V lost 5 bases and J 4 bases, leaving 11 bases between the germline ends. This CDR3 spans 13 amino acids. Germline V CDR1 and CDR2: SGHNT, YENEEA. The CDR3 sequence is CASSTRYRETQYF. DNA of the CDR3: TGTGCCAGCAGCACCCGCTACCGAGAGACCCAGTACTTC.

The J gene is TRBJ1-5, the V gene TRBV7-9, with D possibly TRBD1 on 6 matching bases. This CDR3 has 15 residues. V gave up 5 bases and J gave up 6 bases, with 17 bases separating them. Germline V gives CDR1 SEHNR, CDR2 FQNEAQ (reference sequence). The CDR3 spells CASSPIGGGPQPQHF. The DNA for the CDR3 is TGTGCCAGCAGCCCCATTGGCGGGGGCCCTCAGCCCCAGCATTTT.

This clone was found once. This chain joins TRBV9 and TRBJ2-5; tentatively, D is TRBD1 (5 bases). The V and J ends lost 0 bases and 1 base respectively, with 7 bases between them. The CDR3 runs to 14 residues. Germline V gene data show CDR1 as SGDLS and CDR2 as YYNGEE. CDR3 sequence reads: CASSVAGLQETQYF. For the CDR3, the DNA is TGTGCCAGCAGCGTAGCAGGGCTCCAAGAGACCCAGTACTTC. Full variable domain (rest looked up from reference TRBV9 and TRBJ2-5): DSGVTQTPKHLITATGQRVTLRCSPRSGDLSVYWYQQSLDQGLQFLIQYYNGEERAKGNILERFSAQQFPDLHSELNLSSLELGDSALYFCASSVAGLQETQYFGPGTRLLVL.